The clone carrying this TCR beta chain occurred many times. The target antigen is unknown. The final CDR3 position lacks the conserved phenylalanine or tryptophan, pointing to a likely read error. This sample stems from a study of OX40 agonist ivuxolimab in advanced cancers. About the study: The patients received ivuxolimab by intravenous route every 2 weeks at 0.01 to 10 mg/kg. Study outcomes and limitations: Certain nonresponding patients likewise had low normalized T-cell clonal expansion. It was not determined which antigens were specifically recognized by the peripheral T cells that had undergone clonal expansion.

The investigators sampled blood at baseline, at cycle 4 day 1, and at cycle 7 day 1. Clones were sequenced by immunoSEQ multiplex PCR, and TCRdb holds only the in-frame ones, with some missing. The sample has 90,000 to 100,000 clones, roughly 89% seen once. The V gene lost 1 base and the J gene lost 8 bases, with 9 bases spanning the gap. Per germline, CDR1 SNHLY and CDR2 FYNNEI. This CDR3 is built from 14 residues. The V call is TRBV2, the J call TRBJ1-6; D is possibly TRBD1 (5 bases). This specimen was CD4+ or CD8+ T cells sorted from blood, taken in a trial of the OX40 agonist ivuxolimab. The TCR sequence derives from an adult with an advanced solid tumor such as melanoma, head and neck, liver or kidney cancer. CDR3 sequence (DNA): TGTGCCAGCAGTGAAGGGGGGAGGGATTCACCCCTCCACCTT. Translating gives CASSEGGRDSPLHL.